Following are 22 T cell receptor beta chains from one sample sequenced in a study of blood T cells in healthy people across ages. Then a second PCR, running roughly 7 to 11 cycles, was carried out with a sample-barcoded 5' primer and a J-beta primer mix. MiXCR was run by TCRdb on the 5' RACE reads, yielding one entry per CDR3 protein. This sample has roughly 1,500,000 distinct CDR3 sequences, with roughly 40% found just once. Sequences were obtained from blood. The source is a woman aged 18-35 years in good health.

In its sample, this clonotype was seen a few times. V usage is TRBV20-1 and J usage is TRBJ2-7, with D possibly matching TRBD1 (6 bases). CDR1 is DFQATT and CDR2 is SNEGSKA in the germline V gene (reference sequence). V was shortened by 0 bases and J by 3 bases, with 15 bases between the two germline ends. The CDR3 sequence is 15 residues long. The CDR3 region has the DNA TGCAGTGCTAGAGATCTTAAACAGGGCATCTACGAGCAGTACTTC. This encodes CSARDLKQGIYEQYF.

The V call is TRBV3-1, the J call TRBJ1-2; a possible D gene is TRBD1 (6 bases). Trimming pared 4 bases from V and 6 bases from J, leaving 18 bases between. From germline, CDR1 is LGHDT and CDR2 YNNKEL (reference sequence). This CDR3 spans 15 amino acids. The CDR3 loop reads CASSLNSIRGNGYTF. The CDR3 bases are TGTGCCAGCAGCCTGAATTCGATCAGGGGCAATGGCTACACCTTC. The whole variable domain, remainder taken from reference TRBV3-1 and TRBJ1-2, is DTAVSQTPKYLVTQMGNDKSIKCEQNLGHDTMYWYKQDSKKFLKIMFSYNNKELIINETVPNRFSPKSPDKAHLNLHINSLELGDSAVYFCASSLNSIRGNGYTFGSGTRLTVV.

This rearrangement joins TRBV2 to TRBJ1-1; D uncertain. The CDR3 sequence is 13 residues long. Germline V CDR1 and CDR2: SNHLY, FYNNEI. Trimming removed 2 bases at V and 5 bases at J, with 9 bases between. CDR3 sequence (DNA): TGTGCCAGCAGTGAATTGGCACAGACTGAAGCTTTCTTT. Protein product: CASSELAQTEAFF.

The chain has TRBV28 and TRBJ2-3; weak D call: TRBD2 (7 bases). CDR3 length equals 16 residues. Trimming removed 5 bases from V and 4 bases from J, with 19 bases in between. Germline CDR1 reads MDHEN; CDR2 reads SYDVKM. The CDR3 here is CASSMSGAQGPDTQYF. The CDR3, as DNA: TGTGCCAGCAGTATGAGCGGGGCACAGGGCCCAGATACGCAGTATTTT. Together with reference TRBV28 and TRBJ2-3, the CDR3 gives the full variable domain: DVKVTQSSRYLVKRTGEKVFLECVQDMDHENMFWYRQDPGLGLRLIYFSYDVKMKEKGDIPEGYSVSREKKERFSLILESASTNQTSMYLCASSMSGAQGPDTQYFGPGTRLTVL.

The V and J genes are TRBV5-1 and TRBJ2-5; the match to TRBD2 covers 10 bases. This CDR3 is 14 amino acids long. V lost 5 bases, J lost 11 bases, and 12 bases stayed unmatched. Germline CDR1 SGHRS, CDR2 YFSETQ. In DNA form, the CDR3 reads TGCGCCAGCAGTCGTGGGACTAGCGTCCATGAGCAGTACTTC. This translates into CASSRGTSVHEQYF.

This clonotype was recorded many times. The chain recombines TRBV20-1 with TRBJ2-5; D is uncertain. This CDR3 has 11 residues. V was cut by 2 bases and J by 5 bases, with 6 bases left in between. Germline V CDR1 and CDR2: DFQATT, SNEGSKA (reference sequence). Written as DNA, the CDR3 is TGCAGTGCTAGACTGCGGGAGACCCAGTACTTC. This gives the protein CSARLRETQYF.

This clonotype was recorded many times. V gene TRBV7-9 combines with J gene TRBJ2-3; D is unresolved. Trimming stripped 5 bases from V and 4 bases from J, with 13 bases between. The CDR3 spans 14 residues. Per the germline V gene, CDR1 is SEHNR and CDR2 is FQNEAQ (reference sequence). The CDR3 reads CASSPRADPDTQYF. The CDR3 DNA follows: TGTGCCAGCAGCCCCCGGGCTGACCCAGATACGCAGTATTTT. Full variable domain (remainder filled in from reference TRBV7-9 and TRBJ2-3): DTGVSQNPRHKITKRGQNVTFRCDPISEHNRLYWYRQTLGQGPEFLTYFQNEAQLEKSRLLSDRFSAERPKGSFSTLEIQRTEQGDSAMYLCASSPRADPDTQYFGPGTRLTVL.

This clonotype was found a few times. V is TRBV6-5 and J is TRBJ1-6; D may be TRBD1 (5 bases). Germline CDR1 and CDR2: MNHEY and SVGAGI. The CDR3 runs to 17 residues. The V end was cut by 0 bases, the J end by 1 base, with 10 bases between. CDR3 in amino acids: CASSYSQGESYNSPLHF. DNA of the CDR3: TGTGCCAGCAGTTACTCGCAGGGTGAATCCTATAATTCACCCCTCCACTTT.

This chain uses TRBV7-9 with TRBJ1-2; the D gene is possibly TRBD1 (5 bases). V gave up 5 bases and J gave up 8 bases, with 15 bases separating them. CDR1 SEHNR and CDR2 FQNEAQ come from the germline V gene (reference sequence). CDR3 length: 13 amino acids. The CDR3 DNA is TGTGCCAGCAGCCTACGGGACTCTAGGGGCTACACCTTC. Amino acids: CASSLRDSRGYTF.

This clonotype was counted only a few times. The chain couples TRBV6-5 to TRBJ2-7; 8 bases are a match to TRBD1. CDR1 is MNHEY, CDR2 SVGAGI, per germline. CDR3 length: 15 amino acids. The trim removed 4 bases at V and 3 bases at J, leaving 8 bases unmatched. In DNA form, the CDR3 reads TGTGCCAGCAGTTTAAGGACAGGGACCCTCTACGAGCAGTACTTC. Amino acids: CASSLRTGTLYEQYF.

V gene TRBV6-6 combines with J gene TRBJ2-2, with a tentative D call TRBD1 (6 bases). CDR1 is MNHNY and CDR2 is SVGAGI in the germline V gene (reference sequence). V shed 0 bases and J shed 2 bases, with 13 bases lying between them. The CDR3 has 17 amino acids. DNA for the CDR3: TGTGCCAGCAGTTACTCGGGTTCAGGGGTTAACACCGGGGAGCTGTTTTTT. This encodes CASSYSGSGVNTGELFF.

The rearrangement links TRBV6-5 to TRBJ2-7; 9 bases are shared with TRBD1. The J call is uncertain, as TRBJ2-5 better fits the DNA end. Germline V gives CDR1 MNHEY, CDR2 SVGAGI. This CDR3 spans 15 amino acids. The CDR3 protein is CASSPPGQGYRTQYF. The CDR3 coding sequence is TGTGCCAGCAGTCCCCCGGGACAGGGTTACCGGACCCAGTACTTC.

The chain joins TRBV27 to TRBJ2-7; D tentatively fits TRBD1 or TRBD2 (7 bases each). The CDR3 is 13 residues long. Germline CDR1 reads MNHEY; CDR2 reads SMNVEV (reference sequence). V was clipped by 10 bases and J by 4 bases, with 17 bases between them. CDR3 nucleotide sequence: TGTGCCACAGGGGAGGGACAGCTTTACGAGCAGTACTTC. This encodes CATGEGQLYEQYF.

This clonotype was observed a few times. V is TRBV3-1 and J is TRBJ2-1; D is possibly TRBD1 or TRBD2 (5 bases each). Trimming pared 6 bases from V and 0 bases from J, leaving 12 bases between. The CDR3 is made up of 15 amino acids. Germline V CDR1 and CDR2: LGHDT, YNNKEL (reference sequence). CDR3 in amino acids: CASRGEGSSYNEQFF. The CDR3 DNA sequence: TGTGCCAGCAGGGGTGAGGGGAGCTCCTACAATGAGCAGTTCTTC.

This chain joins TRBV7-3 and TRBJ2-1; TRBD1 agrees at 7 bases. After removal of 6 bases from V and 5 bases from J, the junction contained 4 bases not matched to a gene. This CDR3 contains 13 residues. Germline-derived CDR1 and CDR2 are SGHTA and FQGTGA. As DNA, the CDR3 is TGTGCCAGCAGTAAAGGGACAGACAATGAGCAGTTCTTC. Its protein product is CASSKGTDNEQFF.

The rearrangement joins TRBV7-9 to TRBJ2-5; either TRBD1 or TRBD2 may supply D (5 bases each). The J call is in doubt because the DNA end fits TRBJ2-7 better. The CDR3 runs 20 residues. Germline V gene sequence: CDR1 SEHNR, CDR2 FQNEAQ (reference sequence). The CDR3 reads CASSLQGPGPAFKSGYEQYF. DNA for the CDR3: TGTGCCAGCAGCTTACAGGGCCCGGGACCAGCGTTCAAAAGTGGGTACGAGCAGTACTTC.

This clonotype has a handful of counts. V gene TRBV20-1 combines with J gene TRBJ2-5; 9 nucleotides line up with TRBD1. Germline CDR1 DFQATT, CDR2 SNEGSKA (reference sequence). This CDR3 has 13 residues. The CDR3, as DNA: TGCAGAGCCGGGACAGGGTACGGGGAGACCCAGTACTTC. Its translation: CRAGTGYGETQYF.

This chain links TRBV6-4 with TRBJ2-1, with 12 bases that match TRBD1. V dropped 6 bases and J dropped 15; count of bases not matched to a gene: 12. Germline CDR1 is MRHNA and CDR2 is SNTAGT. The CDR3 length is 14 residues. CDR3 loop: CASRDGGQGARRFF. In DNA, the CDR3 is TGTGCCAGCAGGGACGGGGGACAGGGGGCGCGTCGGTTCTTC.

This clonotype has a handful of counts. The chain employs TRBV7-9 and TRBJ1-1; possibly TRBD1 for D (6 bases). V was clipped by 4 bases and J by 0 bases, with 15 bases between them. This CDR3 has 16 amino acids. Germline CDR1 reads SEHNR; CDR2 reads FQNEAQ (reference sequence). CDR3 residues: CASSSGQPVMNTEAFF. The CDR3, as DNA: TGTGCCAGCAGCTCAGGACAGCCTGTTATGAACACTGAAGCTTTCTTT.

This clonotype was recorded a few times. This chain connects TRBV6-1 to TRBJ1-1, with D unclear. Trimming removed 6 bases at V and 6 bases at J, with 17 bases between. Germline CDR1 reads MNHNS; CDR2 reads SASEGT. The CDR3 is 14 amino acids. CDR3: CASSTLGLAAEAFF. CDR3 coding DNA: TGTGCCAGCAGCACTTTAGGGCTGGCCGCTGAAGCTTTCTTT.

The V gene is TRBV4-3, the J gene TRBJ2-5, with 11 bases matching TRBD2. Losses at the gene ends were 0 bases for V and 4 bases for J; bases not matched to a gene: 7. This CDR3 is 17 amino acids long. Germline-derived CDR1 and CDR2 are LGHNA and YSLEER. For the CDR3, the DNA is TGCGCCAGCAGCCAAGATTGGATAGCGGGGGGGCCAGAGACCCAGTACTTC. It codes for CASSQDWIAGGPETQYF.

This clonotype was counted only a few times. The V and J genes are TRBV2 and TRBJ1-1; the D gene is possibly TRBD1 (5 bases). V shed 4 bases and J shed 3 bases, with 18 bases lying between them. Germline V gene sequence: CDR1 SNHLY, CDR2 FYNNEI. The CDR3 spans 16 residues. In DNA form, the CDR3 reads TGTGCCAGCAGTGCTGGTGCAGGGATTCTGGACACTGAAGCTTTCTTT. Protein product: CASSAGAGILDTEAFF.